This T cell receptor (beta chain) derives from a study of OX40 agonist ivuxolimab in advanced cancers. Study in general: Patients assigned to dose escalation were diagnosed with hepatocellular carcinoma, melanoma, renal cell or head and neck cancer.

Notes on this clone: Its antigen remains unidentified.

General study points: The study observed clonal expansion of CD4+ and CD8+ blood T cells by week 6 at 0.1 to 3.0 mg/kg.

Germline-derived CDR1 and CDR2 are GTSNPN and SVGIG (reference sequence). This CDR3 comprises 13 residues. Trimming removed 2 bases from V and 0 bases from J, with 7 bases in between. Patients were ruled out by autoimmune disease history or systemic immunosuppression. Sequenced by immunoSEQ multiplex PCR; TCRdb stores in-frame clones only, minus some. The sample yields tens of thousands of clones, roughly nine tenths seen once. The sequence was obtained from an adult with an advanced solid tumor such as melanoma, head and neck, liver or kidney cancer. The rearrangement uses TRBV30 and TRBJ1-1; D remains ambiguous. The specimen comprised CD4+ or CD8+ T cells sorted from blood, sampled in a trial of the OX40 agonist ivuxolimab. CDR3: CAWSFGLNTEAFF. In DNA, the CDR3 is TGTGCCTGGAGTTTCGGATTGAACACTGAAGCTTTCTTT.